The source of this T cell receptor beta chain is a study of cytomegalovirus exposure and HLA in healthy donors (dated by TCRdb to about 2017). Study-wide context: According to a later analysis, the 120 or so validation repertoires were produced on the same platform as the approximately 690 repertoires of the first cohort. The study aimed to test whether cataloging public T cell receptors could reveal signatures of past pathogen exposure. Besides the first cohort of under 700 subjects, a separate validation cohort made up of 120 different subjects was used. High-throughput TCR immunosequencing, statistical association of individual TCRs with disease status, and machine learning were combined to predict cytomegalovirus infection status. What the research found in general, with its limitations: A later analysis had no HLA typing for the validation cohort, so co-occurrence there was scored across all 120 repertoires. In the study, 164 TCR beta chains were listed as associated with cytomegalovirus. A few of the identified cytomegalovirus-associated TCR beta chains were confirmed in vitro to be specific for cytomegalovirus antigens. A later analysis found that TCRs clustered in the first cohort also tended to co-occur in the 95 to 150 validation repertoires, with roughly 95% of cluster scores above 0. While some public TCRs were present in many individuals, most TCR sequences turned up only very rarely across donors. The classifier was reported to diagnose cytomegalovirus status with high specificity and sensitivity in both the original and validation cohorts. According to the authors, the approach could potentially be generalized to other disease states and immunological phenotypes.

Libraries were built with the immunoSEQ multiplex PCR assay. The original methods were these. To diagnose cytomegalovirus status from the catalog of TCR beta chain sequences, a statistical classification framework was built. The source is immuneACCESS, and TCRdb retained only in-frame sequences with V and J called. Part of the clones is not carried over; for the studies checked, unresolved V genes explain less than half of this, and the remainder is unexplained. V and J calls and clone size are those listed in that table; D and trimming were worked out from the DNA. This sample comprises 150,000 to 200,000 clones, around nine tenths of them detected only once. The ten largest clones represent less than 3.5% of the sample. The donors belonged to the validation cohort of over a hundred subjects, which was separate from the approximately 660-subject first cohort. Inclusive of the bounding cysteine and phenylalanine, the CDR3 is 12 residues long. Only CDR3 DNA is held: 36 bases, read in frame from base 1. V sheds 0 bases and J sheds 7 bases, leaving 6 bases between their ends. The germline V gene (reference sequence) specifies PRHDT as CDR1 and FYEKMQ as CDR2.

This clone appeared once. What this receptor recognizes is not known. Base qualities are not provided; no much larger clone lies one nucleotide away. The receptor's source is a young man in good health and CMV-seropositive. Source material: PBMCs. The rearranged chain carries TRBV13 and TRBJ1-2, with the D gene call left open. The CDR3 region: CASSLGRGGYTF. The nucleotide sequence reads as follows: TGTGCCAGCAGCTTAGGGCGAGGTGGCTACACCTTC.